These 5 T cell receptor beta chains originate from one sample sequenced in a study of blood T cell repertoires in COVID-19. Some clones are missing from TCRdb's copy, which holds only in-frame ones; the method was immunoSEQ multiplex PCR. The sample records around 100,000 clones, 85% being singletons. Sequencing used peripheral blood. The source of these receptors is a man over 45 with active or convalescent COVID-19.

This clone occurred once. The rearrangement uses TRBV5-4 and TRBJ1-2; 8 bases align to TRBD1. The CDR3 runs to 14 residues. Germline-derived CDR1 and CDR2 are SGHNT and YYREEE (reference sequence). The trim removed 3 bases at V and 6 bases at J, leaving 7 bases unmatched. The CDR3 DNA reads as TGTGCCAGCAGCTCTCCCCAGGGGGCCGATGGCTACACCTTC. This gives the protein CASSSPQGADGYTF.

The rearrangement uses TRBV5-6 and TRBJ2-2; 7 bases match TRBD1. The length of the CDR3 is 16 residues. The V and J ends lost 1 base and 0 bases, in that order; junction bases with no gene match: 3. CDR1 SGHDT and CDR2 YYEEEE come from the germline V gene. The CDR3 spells CASSLIQGANTGELFF. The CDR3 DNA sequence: TGTGCCAGCAGCTTGATTCAGGGGGCGAACACCGGGGAGCTGTTTTTT.

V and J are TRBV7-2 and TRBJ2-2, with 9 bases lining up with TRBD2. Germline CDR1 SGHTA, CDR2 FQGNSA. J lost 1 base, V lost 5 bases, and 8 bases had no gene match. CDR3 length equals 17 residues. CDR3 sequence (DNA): TGTGCCAGCAGCGAACCGGGACTAGCCTGGAACACCGGGGAGCTGTTTTTT. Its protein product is CASSEPGLAWNTGELFF.

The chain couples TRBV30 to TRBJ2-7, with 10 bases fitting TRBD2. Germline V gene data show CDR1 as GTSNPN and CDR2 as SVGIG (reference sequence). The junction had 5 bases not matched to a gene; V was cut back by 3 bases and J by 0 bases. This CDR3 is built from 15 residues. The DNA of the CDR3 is TGTGCCTGGAGATTTGGACTAGCGGCCTCCTACGAGCAGTACTTC. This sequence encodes CAWRFGLAASYEQYF.

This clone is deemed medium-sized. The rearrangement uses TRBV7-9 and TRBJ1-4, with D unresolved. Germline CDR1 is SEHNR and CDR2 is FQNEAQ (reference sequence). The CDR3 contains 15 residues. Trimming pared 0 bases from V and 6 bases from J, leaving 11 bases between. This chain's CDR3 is CASSLAGGLDEKLFF. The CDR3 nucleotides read TGTGCCAGCAGCTTAGCTGGAGGCCTAGATGAAAAACTGTTTTTT.